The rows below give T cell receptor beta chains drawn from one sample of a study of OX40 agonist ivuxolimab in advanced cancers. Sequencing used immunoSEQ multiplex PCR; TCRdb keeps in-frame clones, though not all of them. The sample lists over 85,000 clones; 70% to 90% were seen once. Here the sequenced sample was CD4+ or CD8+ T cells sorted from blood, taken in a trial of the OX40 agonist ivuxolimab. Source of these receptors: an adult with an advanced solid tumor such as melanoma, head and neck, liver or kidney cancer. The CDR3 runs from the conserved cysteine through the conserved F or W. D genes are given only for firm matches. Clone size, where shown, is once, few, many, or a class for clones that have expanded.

CASGPGQPYNEQFF | TGCGCCAGCGGCCCGGGACAGCCCTACAATGAGCAGTTCTTC | 14 | TRBD1 | - | TRBJ2-1 | TRBV5-1
CASSPDRENSPLHF | TGTGCCAGCTCACCAGACAGGGAAAATTCACCCCTCCACTTT | 14 | TRBD1 | - | TRBJ1-6 | TRBV18
CASSMDLGQPQHF | TGTGCCAGTAGTATGGACTTGGGGCAGCCCCAGCATTTT | 13 | - | - | TRBJ1-5 | TRBV19
CASSLDSTNYGYTF | TGCGCCAGCAGCCTAGACAGTACTAACTATGGCTACACCTTC | 14 | - | medium-sized | TRBJ1-2 | TRBV4-1
CASSETVNYGYTF | TGTGCCAGCAGCGAAACAGTTAACTATGGCTACACCTTC | 13 | - | - | TRBJ1-2 | TRBV6-5
CASTPKGLAGGPLRTDTQYF | TGTGCCAGTACCCCAAAGGGGCTAGCGGGGGGACCCCTAAGGACAGATACGCAGTATTTT | 20 | TRBD2 | - | TRBJ2-3 | TRBV19
CASSVRADTEAFF | TGTGCCAGCAGCGTCAGGGCCGACACTGAAGCTTTCTTT | 13 | - | - | TRBJ1-1 | TRBV9
CAVEPDNNYGYTF | TGTGCCGTTGAGCCGGATAATAACTATGGCTACACCTTC | 13 | - | - | TRBJ1-2 | TRBV19
CASSHSRDVANTGELFF | TGCGCCAGCAGCCACAGCCGGGACGTTGCGAACACCGGGGAGCTGTTTTTT | 17 | - | - | TRBJ2-2 | TRBV4-1
CASSLISANTGELFF | TGTGCCAGCAGCTTGATCTCGGCCAACACCGGGGAGCTGTTTTTT | 15 | - | - | TRBJ2-2 | TRBV5-6
CASSYSRLMNSEQYF | TGTGCCAGCAGTTACTCGCGTCTGATGAACAGCGAGCAGTACTTC | 15 | - | - | TRBJ2-7 | TRBV6-5
CASSFEGGYETQYF | TGTGCCAGCAGCTTCGAAGGGGGTTATGAGACCCAGTACTTC | 14 | - | - | TRBJ2-5 | TRBV5-4
CASGLVAVWDRGYTF | TGTGCTAGTGGTTTGGTAGCCGTTTGGGACAGGGGCTACACCTTC | 15 | TRBD1 | - | TRBJ1-2 | TRBV12-5
CASSFLLAGLNEQYF | TGTGCCAGCAGCTTCTTACTAGCGGGGTTGAACGAGCAGTACTTC | 15 | TRBD2 | - | TRBJ2-7 | TRBV7-9
CASSFSWVYNEQFF | TGTGCCAGCAGCTTTTCCTGGGTCTACAATGAGCAGTTCTTC | 14 | - | - | TRBJ2-1 | TRBV5-6
CASSLWEATGELFF | TGTGCCAGCAGCTTGTGGGAGGCCACCGGGGAGCTGTTTTTT | 14 | - | few | TRBJ2-2 | TRBV5-8
CASSRHVNTEAFF | TGTGCCAGCAGCCGCCATGTGAACACTGAAGCTTTCTTT | 13 | - | few | TRBJ1-1 | TRBV5-7
CASSPPGSSYNEQFF | TGTGCCAGCAGCCCGCCCGGGAGCTCCTACAATGAGCAGTTCTTC | 15 | - | - | TRBJ2-1 | TRBV9
CASSSLTGGFIASTDTQYF | TGTGCCAGCAGCTCATTGACAGGGGGTTTTATCGCTAGCACAGATACGCAGTATTTT | 19 | TRBD1 | - | TRBJ2-3 | TRBV5-6
CASSVGWGNSYEQYF | TGTGCCAGCAGCGTAGGGTGGGGAAACTCCTACGAGCAGTACTTC | 15 | - | - | TRBJ2-7 | TRBV9
CASSYLGENYGYTF | TGTGCCAGCAGTTACCTCGGAGAAAACTATGGCTACACCTTC | 14 | - | once | TRBJ1-2 | TRBV6-5
CASSQEAYPVSYEQYF | TGCGCCAGCAGCCAAGAAGCTTATCCAGTCTCCTACGAGCAGTACTTC | 16 | - | - | TRBJ2-7 | TRBV4-3
CASSLSSGNTIYF | TGTGCCAGCAGCTTGAGCTCTGGAAACACCATATATTTT | 13 | - | - | TRBJ1-3 | TRBV7-9
CASSKDLETLNTEAFF | TGTGCCAGTAGCAAGGATTTAGAGACCTTGAACACTGAAGCTTTCTTT | 16 | - | - | TRBJ1-1 | TRBV19
CASSPPGNTEAFF | TGTGCCAGCTCACCTCCAGGGAACACTGAAGCTTTCTTT | 13 | - | - | TRBJ1-1 | TRBV18